The 2 T cell receptor beta chains below come from one sample, sequenced in a study of TIL therapy for anti-PD-1-resistant metastatic lung cancer. Time point indicated: pre-treatment sample, taken before nivolumab and TIL therapy. The immunoSEQ assay was v3. Clones were read by immunoSEQ multiplex PCR, and TCRdb kept only the in-frame ones, dropping some. The profile shows 40,000 to 60,000 clones, roughly 85% of them singletons. Here the sequenced sample was blood, taken at baseline. Every receptor here comes from a woman aged 25-85 years with non-small cell lung cancer.

This clone appeared a few times. This CDR3 reads CASSYRDLSHEQYF. In nucleotides, the CDR3 is TGTGCCAGCAGCTACCGGGACCTCTCGCACGAGCAGTACTTC. The genes are TRBV7-8 and TRBJ2-7; possibly TRBD1 or TRBD2 for D (5 bases each). In germline, CDR1 is SGHVS, CDR2 FQNEAQ. V dropped 4 bases and J dropped 5 bases, with 15 bases sitting between them. The CDR3 covers 14 residues.

V gene TRBV6-5 combines with J gene TRBJ2-5; tentatively, D is TRBD1 (5 bases). V lost 5 bases, J lost 1 base, and 14 bases lay in between. The CDR3 totals 15 residues. Germline V gives CDR1 MNHEY, CDR2 SVGAGI. This CDR3 reads CASSQTRVSQETQYF. CDR3 nucleotides: TGTGCCAGCAGTCAGACCAGGGTGTCCCAAGAGACCCAGTACTTC.